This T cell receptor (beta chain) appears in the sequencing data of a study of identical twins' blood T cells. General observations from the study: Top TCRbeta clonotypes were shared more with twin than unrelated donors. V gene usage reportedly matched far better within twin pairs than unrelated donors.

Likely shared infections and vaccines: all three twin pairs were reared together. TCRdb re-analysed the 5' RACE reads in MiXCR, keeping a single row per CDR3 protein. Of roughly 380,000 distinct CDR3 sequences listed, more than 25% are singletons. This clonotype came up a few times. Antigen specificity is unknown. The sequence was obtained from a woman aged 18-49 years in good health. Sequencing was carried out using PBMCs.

The CDR3 region is CASSPRRGGYTF. CDR3 sequence (DNA): TGTGCCAGCAGTCCTAGGCGGGGCGGCTACACCTTC. The chain has TRBV27 and TRBJ1-2, with D tentatively TRBD1 (5 bases). V lost 5 bases and J 8 bases, leaving 12 bases between the germline ends. Germline V gene lookup returns CDR1 MNHEY and CDR2 SMNVEV (reference sequence). CDR3 size: 12 residues.